The text below deals with one TCR beta chain. A multiplex PCR was run with 60 Vbeta primers and 13 Jbeta primers. The assay was immunoSEQ multiplex PCR, and TCRdb's table has in-frame clones only and misses some. The sample yields 150,000 or so clones, roughly 79% seen once. Trimming cost V 0 bases and J 0 bases; bases outside gene matches: 8. The CDR3 totals 17 residues. CDR1 is SGDLS and CDR2 is YYNGEE in the germline V gene. This record comes from a study of cytomegalovirus exposure and HLA in healthy donors. The J gene is TRBJ2-7, the V gene TRBV9; 8 bases map to TRBD2. Sequencing input: PBMCs. This clonotype was sampled from a woman in her fifties or sixties in good health and CMV-seropositive. The CDR3 coding sequence is TGTGCCAGCAGCGTAGACTCGGGGGGGCGGAGCTCCTACGAGCAGTACTTC. Translation gives CASSVDSGGRSSYEQYF.